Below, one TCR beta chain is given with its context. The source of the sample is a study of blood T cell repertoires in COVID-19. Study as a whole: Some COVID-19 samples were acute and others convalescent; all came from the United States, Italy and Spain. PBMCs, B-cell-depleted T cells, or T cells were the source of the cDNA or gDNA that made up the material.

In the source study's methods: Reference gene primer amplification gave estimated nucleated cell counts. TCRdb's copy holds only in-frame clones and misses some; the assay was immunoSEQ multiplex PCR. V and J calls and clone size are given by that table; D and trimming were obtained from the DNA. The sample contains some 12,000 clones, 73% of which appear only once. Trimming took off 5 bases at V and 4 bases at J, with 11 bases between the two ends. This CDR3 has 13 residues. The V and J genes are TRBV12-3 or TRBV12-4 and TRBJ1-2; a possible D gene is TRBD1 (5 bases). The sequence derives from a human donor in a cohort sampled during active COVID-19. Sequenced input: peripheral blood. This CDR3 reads CASSPGGPYGYTF. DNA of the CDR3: TGTGCCAGCAGTCCCGGGGGACCCTATGGCTACACCTTC.